This TCR beta chain was obtained from a study of T cell changes during pregnancy in multiple sclerosis. Trimming pared 1 base from V and 7 bases from J, leaving 10 bases between. The CDR3 extends over 13 amino acids. Germline V gene sequence: CDR1 MNHNS, CDR2 SASEGT. Generated by immunoSEQ multiplex PCR, the TCRdb table keeps only in-frame clones and is missing some. This sample has under 85,000 clones, with roughly 90% found just once. This clonotype was obtained from a female donor in good health, enrolled as a control in a pregnancy study. The chain employs TRBV6-1 and TRBJ2-5; no clear D. Specimen: peripheral blood, collected after pregnancy. The CDR3 sequence is CASSEGQVLTQYF. CDR3 DNA: TGTGCCAGCAGTGAAGGTCAGGTTTTGACCCAGTACTTC.